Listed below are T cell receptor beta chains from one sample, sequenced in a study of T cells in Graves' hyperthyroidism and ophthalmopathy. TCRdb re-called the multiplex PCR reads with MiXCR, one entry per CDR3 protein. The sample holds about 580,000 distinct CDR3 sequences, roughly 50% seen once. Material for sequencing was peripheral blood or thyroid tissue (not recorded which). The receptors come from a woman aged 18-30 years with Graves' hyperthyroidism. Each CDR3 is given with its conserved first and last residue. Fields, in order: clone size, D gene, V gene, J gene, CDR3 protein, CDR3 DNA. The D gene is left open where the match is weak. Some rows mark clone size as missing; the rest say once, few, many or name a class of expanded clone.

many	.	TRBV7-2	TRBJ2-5	CASSLRVWVETQYF	TGTGCCAGCAGCTTAAGGGTCTGGGTGGAGACCCAGTACTTC
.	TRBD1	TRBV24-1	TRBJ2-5	CATSDSTGQGVNQETQYF	TGTGCCACCAGTGATTCCACGGGACAGGGGGTTAACCAAGAGACCCAGTACTTC
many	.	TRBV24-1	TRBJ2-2	CATSENTGELFF	TGTGCCACCAGTGAGAACACCGGGGAGCTGTTTTTT
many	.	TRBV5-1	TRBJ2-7	CASSSATGNSYEQYF	TGCGCCAGCAGCTCAGCTACAGGGAACTCCTACGAGCAGTACTTC
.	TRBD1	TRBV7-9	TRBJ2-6	CASSLVGTTGQGTISGANVLTF	TGTGCCAGCAGCTTAGTGGGGACCACTGGACAGGGCACCATCTCTGGGGCCAACGTCCTGACTTTC
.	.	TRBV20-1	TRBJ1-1	CSAREQGHSTEAFF	TGCAGTGCTAGGGAACAGGGCCATAGCACTGAAGCTTTCTTT
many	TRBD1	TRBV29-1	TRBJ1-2	CSAGQGSHGYTF	TGCAGCGCAGGACAGGGTTCACATGGCTACACCTTC
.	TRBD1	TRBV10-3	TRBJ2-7	CAISASDRGYSYEQYF	TGTGCCATCAGTGCTAGCGACAGGGGATACTCCTACGAGCAGTACTTC
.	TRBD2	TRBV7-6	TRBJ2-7	CASSYLTSGTHEQYF	TGTGCCAGCAGCTACCTGACTAGCGGGACCCACGAGCAGTACTTC
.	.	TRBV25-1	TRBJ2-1	CASTPGGQGNEQFF	TGTGCCAGTACACCGGGGGGCCAGGGGAATGAGCAGTTCTTC
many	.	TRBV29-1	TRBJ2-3	CSVEDLTDITFPDTQYF	TGCAGCGTTGAGGATTTGACAGACATAACATTTCCAGATACGCAGTATTTT
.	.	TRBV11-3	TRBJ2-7	CASSPRAGLFPYEQYF	TGTGCCAGCAGCCCCCGGGCGGGCCTCTTCCCCTACGAGCAGTACTTC
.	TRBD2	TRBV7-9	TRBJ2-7	CASSSLAGVDEQYF	TGTGCCAGCAGCTCCCTAGCGGGAGTGGACGAGCAGTACTTC
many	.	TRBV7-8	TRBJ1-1	CASSRGQWDTEAFF	TGTGCCAGCAGCCGCGGTCAGTGGGACACTGAAGCTTTCTTT
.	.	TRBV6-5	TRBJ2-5	CAISRNIQETQYF	TGTGCCATCAGCCGAAATATCCAAGAGACCCAGTACTTC
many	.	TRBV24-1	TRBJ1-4	CATSGGTGGEKLFF	TGTGCCACCAGCGGGGGGACCGGAGGTGAAAAACTGTTTTTT
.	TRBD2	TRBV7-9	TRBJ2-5	CASSAGGWNEQYF	TGTGCCAGCAGCGCGGGAGGATGGAATGAGCAGTACTTC
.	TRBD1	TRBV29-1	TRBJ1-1	CSAGTGGTEAFF	TGCAGCGCAGGGACAGGGGGCACTGAAGCTTTCTTT
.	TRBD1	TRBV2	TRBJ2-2	CASSADPGTVTGELFF	TGTGCCAGCAGTGCAGATCCCGGGACAGTCACCGGGGAGCTGTTTTTT
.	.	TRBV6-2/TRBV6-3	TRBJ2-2	CASSGTDDFPTGELFF	TGTGCCAGCAGCGGGACGGACGATTTTCCTACCGGGGAGCTGTTTTTT
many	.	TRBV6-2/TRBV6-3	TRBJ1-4	CASSDPGEKLFF	TGTGCCAGCAGCGACCCGGGCGAAAAACTGTTTTTT
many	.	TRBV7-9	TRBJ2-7	CASSPDPWGDPTYEQYF	TGTGCCAGCAGCCCCGACCCGTGGGGGGACCCCACCTACGAGCAGTACTTC
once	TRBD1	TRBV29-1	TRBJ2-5	CSVEAIDRGLAGLQETQYF	TGCAGCGTTGAGGCGATTGACAGGGGGCTAGCGGGCCTCCAAGAGACCCAGTACTTC
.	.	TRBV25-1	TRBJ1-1	CAGKTGSTEAFF	TGTGCCGGAAAAACAGGGAGCACTGAAGCTTTCTTT
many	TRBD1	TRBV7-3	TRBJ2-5	CASSADRGLSTQYF	TGTGCCAGCAGCGCCGACAGGGGGCTAAGCACCCAGTACTTC
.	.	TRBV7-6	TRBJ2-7	CASGSPGLTAYEQYF	TGTGCCAGCGGTTCCCCGGGACTGACGGCCTACGAGCAGTACTTC